The text below deals with one TCR beta chain. The antigen it binds to is not known. One base away there is no much larger clone; base qualities are not given. V drops 3 bases and J drops 5 bases, leaving 16 bases in between. The CDR3 holds 15 amino acids from the cysteine to the phenylalanine. Just CDR3 DNA is preserved here, 45 bases in frame from base 1. CDR1 and CDR2, looked up from the germline V gene (reference sequence), are SGHKS and YYEKEE. Using the deep immunoSEQ assay, TCR CDR3 regions were amplified from genomic DNA by multiplex PCR. For each cell subset, the extracted genomic DNA was distributed evenly across all wells of several immunoSEQ 96-well plates, and each plate served as one replicate. For sorted subsets, each replicate PCR was loaded with around 200 ng genomic DNA, equivalent to 32,000 or so T cell genomes. Purified libraries were measured with a Qubit 3.0 fluorometer, size-checked on a Bioanalyzer 2100, and measured again with the KAPA Library Quantification kit. Each immunoSEQ 96-well plate was sequenced on its own single-read 150-cycle Illumina NextSeq 550 flow cell. In the source study's methods: The immunoSEQ output contained only junctional sequences without quality scores, so filtering could not match that applied to full-length reads. To assign V/J genes and CDR3, sequences were annotated using PyIR, a Python wrapper for IgBLAST v1.9, with IMGT germline references. Reads were filtered out if the reads had weak V/J assignments (E-value above 1e-6), no CDR3, stop codons, out-of-frame junctions, or ambiguous translated residues. V3J clonotypes were defined by identical inferred V gene, J gene, and CDR3 amino acid sequence. To compute the percentage overlap between repertoires, the number of shared unique clonotypes was divided by the size of the smaller repertoire. Repertoire richness was assessed with RTK rarefaction, the Chao1 estimator, and Recon v2.1 estimates of unobserved clonotypes. Generation probabilities were computed with OLGA for all TCRbeta clonotypes obtained by the gDNA method from several donors. This immuneACCESS table, as held by TCRdb, lists in-frame sequences with V and J called but not all clones. Of the missing ones, under half trace to an unresolved V gene in checked studies; the others have no known cause. The V and J calls and the clone size are those of that table, but D and trimming were determined from the DNA. The sample table holds 2 million to 3 million clones, of which 80% to 95% were seen once. The ten largest clones take up approximately 0.35% of the sample.

The sample is drawn from a study of shared clonotypes between healthy human individuals (dated by TCRdb to 2019 to 2021). In the study overall: The cohort included a few men and a couple of women between 18 and 49 years of age. For each donor, three plates each were used for CD4 naive and CD4 memory, two plates were used for CD8 naive, and one plate was used for CD8 memory. To estimate repertoire size and how much clonotype sharing occurs between individuals, the study deeply sequenced the blood TCR repertoires of a handful of healthy adults. Libraries were prepared and TCR repertoires were sequenced by different laboratories using diverse techniques, in order to increase sequencing depth and limit assay-specific biases. Leukapheresis yielded between about 0.94 and 8.9 billion PBMCs per donor. Beyond this particular receptor, the publication reports: Sharing across a few donors was observed for around 5% of naive CD4, about 4% of naive CD8, around 2.5% of memory CD4, and around 0.44% of memory CD8 clonotypes. Compared with non-shared clonotypes, clonotypes shared by all four sorted-subset donors had higher generation probabilities. Even with the large sequencing depth, rarefaction of the sorted-subset datasets indicated that sequencing was incomplete. Larger estimated clonotype richness was generally found for naive subsets than for memory subsets. Sampling was restricted to blood, and TCR repertoires in tissue are likely to differ from TCR repertoires in blood. Pairwise subsampling indicated that sequencing depth was expected to affect the degree of clonotype sharing among donors. The genetic and exposure-history diversity represented was limited by the small number of donors.

Donors were healthy HIV-negative adults with no recently reported acute infections or vaccinations. Only Caucasian adults living in Nashville, Tennessee, USA were represented among the donors. CD4+ T cells were enriched by magnetic negative selection, after which naive cells were positively selected on CD45RA and the negative fraction was taken as the memory subset. Blood was collected by leukapheresis, and PBMCs were isolated by Ficoll-Histopaque density gradient centrifugation and then cryopreserved in liquid nitrogen vapor phase. Analytical flow cytometry was used to check the purity and quantity of every magnetically sorted T cell population. From each sorted fraction, genomic DNA was isolated and quantified by UV absorbance on a Nanodrop 2000c.

Specimen: naive CD4+ T cells from PBMCs. Taken with the paper, the label for cell subset or site translates to: CD45RA+ positively selected. The chain uses TRBV5-5 and TRBJ2-3; the D gene could be TRBD1 or TRBD2, each one agreeing over 5 bases. The sequence came from a man between 18 and 35 years old in good health. Some clones in this sample may be carry-over from other donors' samples. The base sequence is TGTGCCAGCAGCTCGGGACCGTTAGAGGGAGATACGCAGTATTTT. Translated, it gives CASSSGPLEGDTQYF.